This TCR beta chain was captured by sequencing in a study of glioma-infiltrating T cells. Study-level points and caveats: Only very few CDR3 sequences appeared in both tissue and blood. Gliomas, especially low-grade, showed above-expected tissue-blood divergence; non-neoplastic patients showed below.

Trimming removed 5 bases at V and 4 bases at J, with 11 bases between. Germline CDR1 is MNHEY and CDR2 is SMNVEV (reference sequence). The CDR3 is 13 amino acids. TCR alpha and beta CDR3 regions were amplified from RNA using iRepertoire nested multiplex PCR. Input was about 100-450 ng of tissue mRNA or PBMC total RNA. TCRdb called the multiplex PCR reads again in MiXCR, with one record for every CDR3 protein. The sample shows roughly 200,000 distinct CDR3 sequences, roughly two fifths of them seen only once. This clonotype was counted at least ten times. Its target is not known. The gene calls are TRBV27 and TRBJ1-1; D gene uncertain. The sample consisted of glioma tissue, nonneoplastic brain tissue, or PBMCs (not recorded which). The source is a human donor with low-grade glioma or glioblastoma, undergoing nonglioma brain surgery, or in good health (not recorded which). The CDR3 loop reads CASSPRGSTEAFF. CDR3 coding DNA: TGTGCCAGCAGTCCCCGGGGATCCACTGAAGCTTTCTTT.